Below, one TCR beta chain is given with its context. This clonotype was observed a handful of times. This receptor's antigen is unknown. No much larger clone exists at a distance of one base, and base qualities are not known. This entry is derived from a study of blood T cells in healthy people across ages (dated by TCRdb to between 2015 and 2017). In the study overall: In model experiments, template switching captured roughly one uniquely barcoded TCR beta cDNA molecule for every two T cells. Using the same blood draw, the study looked at two additional independent replicas of 1 million unique cDNA reads for two donors, one aged 18 to 30 and the other aged 80 or older. Four age groups were formed from the donors: young (average about 17 years), middle-aged (around 37), aged (around 62) and long-lived (82). Using deep sequencing normalized with unique cDNA molecular identifiers, the study measured how TCR beta repertoire diversity changes with age.

Receptor libraries were prepared by 5' RACE. For sequencing, an Illumina HiSeq 2500 was employed. A second PCR of 7 to 11 cycles was performed with a sample-barcoded 5' primer and a J-beta primer mix. A unique molecular identifier was introduced onto each TCR beta cDNA molecule by a template-switch 5' adaptor carrying 12 random nucleotides. At least 3 million CDR3-containing paired-end reads were obtained from each sample. First-strand cDNA synthesis was performed from all RNA using the Mint cDNA synthesis kit, with priming by a TRBC-specific oligonucleotide. Following uracil-DNA glycosylase treatment, all cDNA underwent a first 18-cycle PCR with the universal primers M1SS and BC2_uni_R. The published analysis was carried out like this. For normalization, 1 million high-quality reads, each with a distinct molecular identifier, were randomly selected from each sample. Reads with shared molecular identifiers were discarded instead of being binned into consensus sequences. CDR3 identification, clonotype clustering and error correction used MiTCR with a Q25 quality threshold and the strictest error-elimination algorithm. A nonparametric unseen species model with Euler transformation was used to estimate a lower bound on total TCR beta diversity. The raw public reads went through TCRdb reprocessing: fastp at Q25, MiXCR clone calling, in-frame beta chains kept. Rows merge per CDR3 protein into single entries with the most common DNA and genes. None of the V and J calls come from the authors' own analysis; TCRdb made them. Across this sample there are 800,000 to 1,300,000 distinct CDR3 sequences, with around 27% seen only once. Around 0.75% of the sample belongs to the ten largest clones.

Reading from cysteine to phenylalanine, the CDR3 counts 16 amino acids. The CDR3 DNA has 48 bases and is translated from base 1. CDR1 DFQATT and CDR2 SNEGSKA were looked up in the germline V gene (reference sequence). V and J lose 5 bases and 3 bases, and a span of 22 bases separates them. General conclusions and limits of the study: Total diversity estimates from one million sequenced T cells were considered lower bounds and underestimates. Because profiling used bulk unsorted PBMCs, naive and antigen-experienced compartments could not be compared conclusively. Observed TCR beta diversity per million T cells fell roughly linearly with age, and a significant reduction was already apparent by age around 36. Observed TCR beta diversity correlated strongly with the percentage of naive T cells measured by flow cytometry. Because donor CMV infection status was unknown, age-related changes in expanded clonotypes were potentially confounded. Compared with the aged group, more naive CD4+ T cells, fewer expanded clones and increased TCR diversity were shown by the long-lived group, suggesting age selection.

The donors were around 39 Caucasian individuals from Russia, aged roughly 6 to 100 years, who were systemically healthy. Each donor gave 8 to 10 milliliters of peripheral blood, collected into EDTA-treated Vacutainer tubes. Ficoll-Paque density-gradient centrifugation was used to isolate PBMCs, with at least 7 million per sample. Total RNA, at least 6 micrograms per sample, was extracted from PBMCs with Trizol reagent. For every donor, an aliquot of PBMCs went through flow cytometry to measure the percentages of naive CD45RAhigh/CD27high T cells. This sample was also put to use in a study of T cells of mothers and their children. The second study also describes: Nine systemically healthy Caucasian individuals served as donors, namely three mothers together with their six children. cDNA synthesis used all of the extracted RNA, with approximately 1.4 ug of RNA in each 15 ul reaction. Sample barcodes and 2-4 random nucleotides were added via the M1S primer in the second PCR. Each mother yielded over 9 million TCR beta CDR3 reads and each child roughly 3 million reads. Thymic selection shapes the output of TCR recombination in a similar way in related and unrelated pairs, and inherited differences have a minor effect. Related mother-child pairs always showed normalized repertoire overlap that was slightly higher than in unrelated mother-child pairs, though the difference was never significant. Persistent microchimeric T cell clones were not detected, at a sensitivity of approximately 100 clones per million clonotypes. In the study, deep NGS was used to compare the TCR beta repertoires of mothers and children, and features distinguishing related mother-child pairs from unrelated individuals were sought. The mean age was approximately 41 +/- 4 years for the mothers and around 10 +/- 4 years for the children. After adapters were ligated using NEBNext reagents, the libraries underwent 100+100 nt paired-end sequencing on an Illumina HiSeq 2000. To avoid cross-contamination, the mother libraries and the child libraries were prepared a month apart and sequenced in separate runs. Between roughly 450,000 and 2,000,000 distinct TCR beta clonotypes were identified per donor. Naive TCR beta clonotypes were estimated from low-frequency clonotypes matched to each donor's FACS-determined naive share, without sorting.

Sequenced: blood. This receptor was taken from a girl under 10 years old in good health. The chain employs TRBV20-1 and TRBJ1-1; no confident D gene assignment can be made. The nucleotides are TGCAGTGCTGATTACGTGGGCAGAAATTTGTACACTGAAGCTTTCTTT. It specifies CSADYVGRNLYTEAFF.